The sequence of this TCR beta chain was determined in a study of T cells after yellow fever vaccination. This clonotype appeared a few times. As yet, its antigen is unknown. TCRdb used MiXCR to reprocess the 5' RACE reads, holding one entry per CDR3 protein. The sample lists 250,000 to 400,000 distinct CDR3 sequences; around 4.5% were seen once. V was clipped by 0 bases and J by 1 base, with 7 bases between them. The CDR3 extends over 15 amino acids. CDR1 and CDR2 from the germline V gene are SGHRS and YFSETQ. Overall study results and limits: The booster saw the reappearance of most primary-vaccination clones (more than 95% CD4, 88% CD8).

Sequenced here: PBMCs, sampled 15 days after the yellow fever booster vaccination. This TCR was recovered from a man younger than 30 who received the YFV17D yellow fever vaccine. The J gene is TRBJ1-4, the V gene TRBV5-1, with no clear D. This CDR3 reads CASSLAPGTNEKLFF. The CDR3 DNA reads TGCGCCAGCAGCTTGGCCCCAGGAACTAATGAAAAACTGTTTTTT.